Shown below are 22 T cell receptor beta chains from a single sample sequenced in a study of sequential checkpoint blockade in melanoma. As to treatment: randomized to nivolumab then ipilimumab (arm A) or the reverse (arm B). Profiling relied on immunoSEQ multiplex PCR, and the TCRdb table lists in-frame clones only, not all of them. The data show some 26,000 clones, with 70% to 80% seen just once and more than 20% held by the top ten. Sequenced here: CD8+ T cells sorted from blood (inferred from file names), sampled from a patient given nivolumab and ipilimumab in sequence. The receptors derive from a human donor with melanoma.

The CDR3 DNA reads as TGTGCCAGCAGCGTTGACAGGGTAGCTTATTATGGCTACACCTTC. This codes for CASSVDRVAYYGYTF. The chain couples TRBV9 to TRBJ1-2; 7 nucleotides match TRBD1. This CDR3 has 15 amino acids. V gave up 2 bases and J gave up 5 bases; unmatched junction bases: 9. Germline loops: CDR1 SGDLS, CDR2 YYNGEE.

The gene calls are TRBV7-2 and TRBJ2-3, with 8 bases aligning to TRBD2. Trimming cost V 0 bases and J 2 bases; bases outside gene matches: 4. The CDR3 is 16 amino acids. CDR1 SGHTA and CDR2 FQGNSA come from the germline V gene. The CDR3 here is CASSLARTSLTDTQYF. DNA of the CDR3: TGTGCCAGCAGCTTAGCCCGGACTAGCCTCACAGATACGCAGTATTTT.

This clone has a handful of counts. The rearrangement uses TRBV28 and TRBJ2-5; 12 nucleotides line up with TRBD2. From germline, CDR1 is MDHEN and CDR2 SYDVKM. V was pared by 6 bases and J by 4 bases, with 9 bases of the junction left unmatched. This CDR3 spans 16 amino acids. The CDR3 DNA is TGTGCCAGCAGGGGGTCTCCGGGACTAGCGGGAGAGACCCAGTACTTC. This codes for CASRGSPGLAGETQYF.

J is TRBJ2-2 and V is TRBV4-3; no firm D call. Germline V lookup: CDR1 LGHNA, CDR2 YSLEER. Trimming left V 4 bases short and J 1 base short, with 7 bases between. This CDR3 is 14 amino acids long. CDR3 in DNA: TGCGCCAGCAGCCTTGTAGAGAACACCGGGGAGCTGTTTTTT. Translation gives CASSLVENTGELFF.

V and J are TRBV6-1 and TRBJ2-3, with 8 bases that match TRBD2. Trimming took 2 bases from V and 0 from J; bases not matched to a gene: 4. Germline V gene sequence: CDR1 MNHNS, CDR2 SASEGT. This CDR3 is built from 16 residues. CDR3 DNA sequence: TGTGCCAGCAGTGAATGGGCGGGAGGTAGCACAGATACGCAGTATTTT. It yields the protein CASSEWAGGSTDTQYF.

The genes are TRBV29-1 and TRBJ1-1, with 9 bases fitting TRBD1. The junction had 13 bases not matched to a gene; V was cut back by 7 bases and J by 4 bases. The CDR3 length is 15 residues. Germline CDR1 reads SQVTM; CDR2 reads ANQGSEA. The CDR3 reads CSADEGQGGVTEAFF. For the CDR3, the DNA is TGCAGCGCAGACGAGGGACAGGGAGGGGTCACTGAAGCTTTCTTT.

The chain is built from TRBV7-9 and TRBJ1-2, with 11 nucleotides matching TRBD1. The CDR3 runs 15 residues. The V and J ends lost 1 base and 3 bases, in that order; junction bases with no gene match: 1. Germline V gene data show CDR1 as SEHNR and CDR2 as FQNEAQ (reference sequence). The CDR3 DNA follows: TGTGCCAGCAGCTTAGTGGGACAGGGGGACTATGGCTACACCTTC. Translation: CASSLVGQGDYGYTF. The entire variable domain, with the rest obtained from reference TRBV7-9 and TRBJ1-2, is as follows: DTGVSQNPRHKITKRGQNVTFRCDPISEHNRLYWYRQTLGQGPEFLTYFQNEAQLEKSRLLSDRFSAERPKGSFSTLEIQRTEQGDSAMYLCASSLVGQGDYGYTFGSGTRLTVV.

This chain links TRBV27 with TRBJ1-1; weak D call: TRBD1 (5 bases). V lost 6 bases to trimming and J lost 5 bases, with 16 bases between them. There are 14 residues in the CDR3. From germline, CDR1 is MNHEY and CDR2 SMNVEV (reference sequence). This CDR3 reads CASRTQGFETEAFF. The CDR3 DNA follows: TGTGCCAGCAGGACTCAGGGATTTGAGACTGAAGCTTTCTTT.

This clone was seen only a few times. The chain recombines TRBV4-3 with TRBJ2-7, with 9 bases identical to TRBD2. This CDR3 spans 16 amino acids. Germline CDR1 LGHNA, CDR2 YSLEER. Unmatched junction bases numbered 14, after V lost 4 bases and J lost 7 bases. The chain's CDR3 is CASSPGLAGTGGEQYF. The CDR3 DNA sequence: TGCGCCAGCAGCCCTGGTCTAGCGGGAACCGGGGGGGAGCAGTACTTC.

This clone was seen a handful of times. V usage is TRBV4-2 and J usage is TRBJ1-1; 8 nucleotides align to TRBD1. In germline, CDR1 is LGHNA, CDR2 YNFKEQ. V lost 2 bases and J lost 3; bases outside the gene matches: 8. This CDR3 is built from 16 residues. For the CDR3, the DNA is TGTGCCAGCAGCCAACCTAGGACAGGGTACGACACTGAAGCTTTCTTT. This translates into CASSQPRTGYDTEAFF.

The CDR3 reads CASRVPSGGPDTQYF. CDR3 DNA sequence: TGTGCCAGCAGGGTCCCTAGCGGGGGCCCAGATACGCAGTATTTT. The V and J genes are TRBV5-4 and TRBJ2-3; 10 bases fit TRBD2. Trimming took 5 bases from V and 4 from J; bases not matched to a gene: 7. CDR1 and CDR2 (germline): SGHNT, YYREEE (reference sequence). This CDR3 is 15 amino acids long.

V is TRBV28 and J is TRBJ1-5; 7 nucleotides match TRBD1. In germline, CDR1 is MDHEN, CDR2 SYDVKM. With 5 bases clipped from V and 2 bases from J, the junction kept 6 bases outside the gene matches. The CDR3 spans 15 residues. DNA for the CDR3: TGTGCCAGCAGTCCTCAGGGGGTGGGCAATCAGCCCCAGCATTTT. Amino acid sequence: CASSPQGVGNQPQHF.

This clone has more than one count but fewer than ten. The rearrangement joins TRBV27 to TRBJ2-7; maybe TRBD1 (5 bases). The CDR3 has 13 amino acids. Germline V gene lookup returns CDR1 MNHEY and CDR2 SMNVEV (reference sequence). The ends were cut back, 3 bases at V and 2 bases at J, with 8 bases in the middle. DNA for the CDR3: TGTGCCAGCAGTTTGGGGCTAGCCTACGAGCAGTACTTC. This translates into CASSLGLAYEQYF.

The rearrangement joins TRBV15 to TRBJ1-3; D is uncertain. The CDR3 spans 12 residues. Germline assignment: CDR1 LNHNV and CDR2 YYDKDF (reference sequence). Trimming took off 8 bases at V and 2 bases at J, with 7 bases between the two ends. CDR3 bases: TGTGCCACCTTAGATGCTGGAAACACCATATATTTT. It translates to CATLDAGNTIYF.

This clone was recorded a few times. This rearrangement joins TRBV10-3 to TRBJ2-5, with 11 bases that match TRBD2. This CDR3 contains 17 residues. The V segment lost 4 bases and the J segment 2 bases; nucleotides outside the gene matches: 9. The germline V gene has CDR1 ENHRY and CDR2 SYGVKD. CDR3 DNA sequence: TGTGCCATCAGTGGACCAATAGCGGGGGGGGATCAAGAGACCCAGTACTTC. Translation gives CAISGPIAGGDQETQYF.

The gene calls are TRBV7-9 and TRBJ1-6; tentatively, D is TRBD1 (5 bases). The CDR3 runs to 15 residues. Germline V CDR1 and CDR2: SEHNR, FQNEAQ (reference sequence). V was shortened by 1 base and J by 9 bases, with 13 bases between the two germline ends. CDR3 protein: CASSLVVRGGSPLHF. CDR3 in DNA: TGTGCCAGCAGCTTAGTTGTTAGGGGTGGTTCACCCCTCCACTTT.

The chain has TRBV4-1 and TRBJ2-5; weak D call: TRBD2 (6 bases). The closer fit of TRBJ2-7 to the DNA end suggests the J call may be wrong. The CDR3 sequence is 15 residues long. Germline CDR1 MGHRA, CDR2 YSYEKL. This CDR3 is CASSQEGGGVYEQYF. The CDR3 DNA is TGCGCCAGCAGCCAAGAGGGGGGAGGCGTCTACGAGCAGTACTTC.

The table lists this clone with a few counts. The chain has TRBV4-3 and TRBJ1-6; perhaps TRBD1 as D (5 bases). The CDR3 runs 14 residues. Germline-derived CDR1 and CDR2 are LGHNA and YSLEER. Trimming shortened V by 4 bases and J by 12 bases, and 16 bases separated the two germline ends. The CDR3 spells CASSPTRGVGPLHF. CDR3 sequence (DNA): TGCGCCAGCAGCCCCACACGGGGGGTCGGACCCCTCCACTTT.

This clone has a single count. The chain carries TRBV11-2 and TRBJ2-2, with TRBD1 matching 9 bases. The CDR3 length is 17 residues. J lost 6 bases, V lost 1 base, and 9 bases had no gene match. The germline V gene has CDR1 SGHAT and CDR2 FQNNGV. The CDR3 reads CASSLGDFGQGSGELFF. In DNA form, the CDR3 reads TGTGCCAGCAGCTTAGGAGATTTCGGACAGGGGTCCGGGGAGCTGTTTTTT.

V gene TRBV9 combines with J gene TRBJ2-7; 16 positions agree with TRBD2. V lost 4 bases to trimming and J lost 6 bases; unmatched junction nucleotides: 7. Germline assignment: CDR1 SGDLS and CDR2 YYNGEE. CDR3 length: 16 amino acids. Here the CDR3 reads CASSLGTSGRAGEQYF. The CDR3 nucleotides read TGTGCCAGCAGCCTAGGGACTAGCGGGAGGGCGGGCGAGCAGTACTTC.

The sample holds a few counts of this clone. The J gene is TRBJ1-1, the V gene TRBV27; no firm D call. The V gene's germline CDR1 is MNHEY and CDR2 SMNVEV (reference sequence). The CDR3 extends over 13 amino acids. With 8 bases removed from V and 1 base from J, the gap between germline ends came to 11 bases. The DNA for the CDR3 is TGTGCCAGCGGCTACGGGGAGAACACTGAAGCTTTCTTT. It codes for CASGYGENTEAFF.

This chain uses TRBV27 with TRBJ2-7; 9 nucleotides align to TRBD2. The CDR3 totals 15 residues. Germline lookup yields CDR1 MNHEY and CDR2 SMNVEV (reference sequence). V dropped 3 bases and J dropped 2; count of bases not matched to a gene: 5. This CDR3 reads CASSFQAGGTYEQYF. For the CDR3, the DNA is TGTGCCAGCAGTTTCCAAGCGGGGGGTACCTACGAGCAGTACTTC.